A single sample is the source of the 9 T cell receptor beta chains below, sequenced in a study of cytomegalovirus exposure and HLA in healthy donors. The primer mix had 60 Vbeta and 13 Jbeta primers. Assay: immunoSEQ multiplex PCR; the TCRdb copy retains only in-frame clones and omits some. The sample records 100,000 to 150,000 clones, approximately 77% being singletons. The sequencing input was PBMCs. The receptors here all came from a woman between 40 and 55 years old in good health and CMV-seronegative.

This chain joins TRBV5-4 and TRBJ1-2; 7 nucleotides line up with TRBD1. The CDR3 extends over 14 amino acids. V trimming: 4 bases; J trimming: 5 bases; junction bases outside the gene matches: 8. Looked up from germline, CDR1 is SGHNT and CDR2 is YYREEE (reference sequence). Here the CDR3 DNA reads TGTGCCAGCAGCGATAGGGACAGAATTTATGGCTACACCTTC. Protein product: CASSDRDRIYGYTF.

J is TRBJ1-1 and V is TRBV29-1, with 10 bases that match TRBD1. The CDR3 is 13 amino acids. Per germline, CDR1 SQVTM and CDR2 ANQGSEA. The CDR3 spells CSFGTGVNTEAFF. The CDR3 bases are TGCAGTTTCGGGACAGGGGTGAACACTGAAGCTTTCTTT.

The V call is TRBV4-3, the J call TRBJ1-4, with D possibly matching TRBD1 (5 bases). V was trimmed by 3 bases and J by 8 bases, leaving 16 bases between them. The germline V gene encodes CDR1 LGHNA and CDR2 YSLEER. This CDR3 region has 15 residues. This chain's CDR3 is CASSQEGALGEKLFF. As DNA, the CDR3 is TGCGCCAGCAGCCAGGAAGGGGCCCTGGGGGAAAAACTGTTTTTT.

This clone was counted only a few times. V usage is TRBV4-1 and J usage is TRBJ1-5; D is possibly TRBD1 (5 bases). In germline, CDR1 is MGHRA, CDR2 YSYEKL. The V end lost 1 base, the J end lost 6 bases, and 10 bases lay between the germline ends. The CDR3 sequence is 14 residues long. The CDR3, as DNA: TGCGCCAGCAGCCAAGGCAGCAGGGCTCAGCCCCAGCATTTT. Encoded protein: CASSQGSRAQPQHF.

V is TRBV7-2 and J is TRBJ2-7, with D unclear. V shed 0 bases and J shed 3 bases, with 6 bases lying between them. Germline CDR1 SGHTA, CDR2 FQGNSA. The CDR3 sequence is 13 residues long. CDR3 coding DNA: TGTGCCAGCAGCTTAGCGTCGAGCTACGAGCAGTACTTC. As protein: CASSLASSYEQYF.

This clone was counted between two and nine times. This rearrangement joins TRBV12-5 to TRBJ2-2; TRBD2 aligns across 13 bases. This CDR3 is 15 amino acids long. V shed 5 bases and J 6 bases; nucleotides not matched to a gene: 3. The V gene's germline CDR1 is LGHNT and CDR2 FRNRAP. The CDR3 DNA is TGTGCTAGTGGTGGGACTAGCGGGGAAGCCGGGGAGCTGTTTTTT. Amino acid sequence: CASGGTSGEAGELFF.

This chain connects TRBV15 to TRBJ1-1, with unresolved D. V was shortened by 3 bases and J by 0 bases, with 8 bases between the two germline ends. The CDR3 sequence is 14 residues long. Germline V gene data show CDR1 as LNHNV and CDR2 as YYDKDF (reference sequence). CDR3 DNA sequence: TGTGCCACCAGCAGGAGGGCGATGAACACTGAAGCTTTCTTT. Protein sequence: CATSRRAMNTEAFF. The full variable domain, with the rest looked up from reference TRBV15 and TRBJ1-1, is DAMVIQNPRYQVTQFGKPVTLSCSQTLNHNVMYWYQQKSSQAPKLLFHYYDKDFNNEADTPDNFQSRRPNTSFCFLDIRSPGLGDTAMYLCATSRRAMNTEAFFGQGTRLTVV.

The genes are TRBV11-3 and TRBJ2-7; the match to TRBD1 covers 11 bases. This CDR3 spans 15 amino acids. From germline, CDR1 is SGHNT and CDR2 YENEEA. V shed 5 bases, J shed 2 bases, and the junction held 5 bases outside the gene matches. CDR3 sequence: CASSPDRGQTYEQYF. CDR3 DNA sequence: TGTGCCAGCAGCCCGGACAGGGGGCAAACCTACGAGCAGTACTTC.

This clone was seen only once. The V and J genes are TRBV4-2 and TRBJ1-5; D is ambiguous. Germline V CDR1 and CDR2: LGHNA, YNFKEQ. This CDR3 is built from 15 residues. Trimming removed 0 bases at V and 4 bases at J, with 10 bases between. For the CDR3, the DNA is TGTGCCAGCAGCCAAGATCGGGGTATGAATCAGCCCCAGCATTTT. Protein sequence: CASSQDRGMNQPQHF.